This is a list of T cell receptor beta chains from one sample in a study of OX40 agonist ivuxolimab in advanced cancers. Clones were sequenced by immunoSEQ multiplex PCR, and TCRdb holds only the in-frame ones, with some missing. The sample contains about 35,000 clones, about 92% of which appear only once. Sequencing was performed on CD4+ or CD8+ T cells sorted from blood, taken in a trial of the OX40 agonist ivuxolimab. Source of these receptors: an adult with an advanced solid tumor such as melanoma, head and neck, liver or kidney cancer. The CDR3 runs from the conserved cysteine through the conserved F or W. Each record gives: V gene, J gene, clone size, D gene, CDR3 protein, CDR3 DNA. A D gene is named only where the DNA matches it firmly. Only some rows state a clone size, as once, few, many or a class for expanded clones.

TRBV5-5	TRBJ2-7	.	TRBD1	CASSLAVGRQGIFYEQYF	TGTGCCAGCAGCTTGGCCGTGGGAAGACAGGGCATTTTCTACGAGCAGTACTTC
TRBV12-5	TRBJ2-2	.	.	CASGWGGAANTGELFF	TGTGCTAGTGGTTGGGGTGGGGCCGCGAACACCGGGGAGCTGTTTTTT
TRBV19	TRBJ2-7	.	.	CASSMGHQQYF	TGTGCCAGTAGTATGGGACATCAGCAGTACTTC
TRBV19	TRBJ2-7	.	.	CASSGTVGVDEQYF	TGTGCCAGTAGCGGGACCGTGGGGGTCGACGAGCAGTACTTC
TRBV9	TRBJ2-7	.	TRBD2	CASSSGGQYEQYF	TGTGCCAGCAGCTCGGGAGGGCAATACGAGCAGTACTTC
TRBV9	TRBJ2-3	.	.	CASSVVWDEGDTQYF	TGTGCCAGCAGCGTAGTGTGGGATGAAGGGGATACGCAGTATTTT
TRBV28	TRBJ1-2	.	TRBD1	CASSQVGVGGRGYTF	TGTGCCAGCAGCCAAGTAGGGGTAGGGGGCAGGGGCTACACCTTC
TRBV7-2	TRBJ2-7	.	TRBD2	CASRLPLAGGSDEQYF	TGTGCCAGCAGGCTCCCACTAGCGGGAGGCAGCGACGAGCAGTACTTC
TRBV9	TRBJ2-1	.	TRBD2	CASSGPGLAGASSYNEQFF	TGTGCCAGCAGCGGACCGGGACTAGCGGGAGCCAGTTCCTACAATGAGCAGTTCTTC
TRBV7-8	TRBJ1-4	few	.	CASSRKTTGPNEKLFF	TGTGCCAGCAGCCGTAAGACAACCGGGCCTAATGAAAAACTGTTTTTT
TRBV10-2	TRBJ2-7	once	.	CASSEGYLYEQYF	TGCGCCAGCAGTGAGGGATACCTATACGAGCAGTACTTC
TRBV9	TRBJ2-5	.	TRBD2	CASSVGGLAEEQYF	TGTGCCAGCAGCGTAGGGGGACTAGCGGAGGAGCAGTACTTC
TRBV28	TRBJ2-3	.	.	CASGSAEFLDTSTDTQYF	TGTGCCAGCGGGTCGGCGGAATTCTTAGATACTAGCACAGATACGCAGTATTTT
TRBV4-1	TRBJ2-3	.	.	CASSHPGSRGTDTQYF	TGCGCCAGCAGCCATCCGGGCTCCAGAGGGACAGATACGCAGTATTTT
TRBV7-9	TRBJ1-1	.	.	CASNLPQSDWSTEAFF	TGTGCCAGCAACCTTCCCCAGAGCGATTGGAGCACTGAAGCTTTCTTT
TRBV27	TRBJ1-5	.	.	CASRGWGQPQHF	TGTGCCAGCAGGGGTTGGGGTCAGCCCCAGCATTTT
TRBV28	TRBJ1-2	.	.	CASNPTVGVFYGYTF	TGTGCCAGCAACCCTACAGTAGGGGTTTTTTATGGCTACACCTTC
TRBV7-6	TRBJ2-2	.	TRBD1	CASSLGTGGGTGELFF	TGTGCCAGCAGCTTAGGGACAGGGGGTGGCACCGGGGAGCTGTTTTTT
TRBV30	TRBJ1-4	once	.	CAWITRANEKLFF	TGTGCCTGGATTACAAGGGCAAACGAAAAACTGTTTTTT
TRBV11-2	TRBJ1-1	.	.	CASSLAGGMNTEAFF	TGTGCCAGCAGCTTAGCGGGGGGAATGAACACTGAAGCTTTCTTT
TRBV28	TRBJ1-5	.	.	CASSFKQTNQPQHF	TGTGCCAGCAGTTTTAAACAGACCAATCAGCCCCAGCATTTT
TRBV27	TRBJ2-7	.	.	CASRTGPHTPEEQYF	TGTGCCAGCAGAACCGGGCCTCATACCCCCGAGGAGCAGTACTTC
TRBV27	TRBJ2-3	once	.	CASAPSTDTQYF	TGTGCCAGCGCACCCTCCACAGATACGCAGTATTTT
TRBV19	TRBJ2-7	.	TRBD1	CASSSKTGAPYEQYF	TGTGCCAGTAGTTCAAAGACAGGGGCGCCCTACGAGCAGTACTTC
TRBV4-2	TRBJ2-7	.	.	CASSQDGQSTYEQYF	TGTGCCAGCAGCCAAGATGGACAGAGTACCTACGAGCAGTACTTC
TRBV27	TRBJ2-2	.	.	CASSLFTDTGELFF	TGTGCCAGCAGTTTATTCACGGACACCGGGGAGCTGTTTTTT
TRBV9	TRBJ2-1	once	TRBD2	CASSDYSGRVYEQFF	TGTGCCAGCAGCGACTATAGCGGGAGGGTTTATGAGCAGTTCTTC
TRBV9	TRBJ1-5	.	.	CASSVSGDTNQPQHF	TGTGCCAGCAGCGTATCCGGGGACACAAATCAGCCCCAGCATTTT
TRBV7-9	TRBJ2-7	.	TRBD1	CASSSRQGSPYEQYF	TGTGCCAGCAGCTCAAGACAGGGCTCCCCTTACGAGCAGTACTTC
TRBV7-8	TRBJ1-2	.	TRBD1	CASSSPKGTGTSNRANYGYTF	TGTGCCAGCAGCTCCCCTAAAGGGACAGGGACGAGCAACCGAGCTAACTATGGCTACACCTTC
TRBV28	TRBJ2-1	.	.	CASSPLRTFAYNEQFF	TGTGCCAGCAGCCCCTTGAGGACTTTCGCCTACAATGAGCAGTTCTTC
TRBV28	TRBJ2-2	.	TRBD1	CASSPLRTGSGELFF	TGTGCCAGCAGTCCTTTACGGACAGGGTCCGGGGAGCTGTTTTTT
TRBV11-2	TRBJ2-2	.	TRBD2	CASSTYSGSAGELFF	TGTGCCAGCAGCACTTATAGCGGGAGCGCCGGGGAGCTGTTTTTT
TRBV15	TRBJ2-7	.	TRBD2	CATSLGGGRAFYEQYF	TGTGCCACCAGCCTAGGGGGCGGGAGGGCCTTCTACGAGCAGTACTTC
TRBV19	TRBJ2-5	once	TRBD2	CASSIPLNSGMYQETQYF	TGTGCCAGTAGTATTCCACTAAATAGCGGGATGTACCAAGAGACCCAGTACTTC
TRBV2	TRBJ2-7	.	.	CASTPGRPYEQYF	TGTGCCAGCACTCCGGGACGGCCCTACGAGCAGTACTTC
TRBV4-2	TRBJ1-3	.	.	CASSPGGDTIYF	TGTGCCAGCAGCCCGGGGGGGGACACCATATATTTT
TRBV6-5	TRBJ1-5	.	.	CASRLPGSGQPQHF	TGTGCCAGCAGACTCCCCGGAAGCGGACAGCCCCAGCATTTT
TRBV16	TRBJ2-1	.	.	CASSQSPRDSYNEQFF	TGTGCCAGCAGCCAATCGCCTAGGGACTCCTACAATGAGCAGTTCTTC
TRBV28	TRBJ1-1	.	TRBD1	CASRLTGGGTEAFF	TGTGCCAGCAGGTTGACAGGGGGAGGCACTGAAGCTTTCTTT
TRBV6-6	TRBJ1-1	.	.	CASSYWGDRNTEAFF	TGTGCCAGCAGTTACTGGGGGGATCGGAACACTGAAGCTTTCTTT
TRBV9	TRBJ1-1	.	.	CASTKGLGGAPYTEAFF	TGTGCCAGCACCAAAGGGTTGGGGGGGGCCCCATACACTGAAGCTTTCTTT
TRBV4-3	TRBJ2-7	.	.	CASSQSSTETYEQYF	TGCGCCAGCAGCCAATCCTCTACCGAGACCTACGAGCAGTACTTC
TRBV7-9	TRBJ1-6	.	.	CASSSPWDLPHNSPLHF	TGTGCCAGCAGCTCCCCGTGGGACTTGCCCCATAATTCACCCCTCCACTTT
TRBV4-3	TRBJ2-1	.	.	CASSQAMGPNYNEQFF	TGCGCCAGCAGCCAAGCAATGGGACCGAACTACAATGAGCAGTTCTTC
TRBV4-1	TRBJ2-2	.	.	CASSQVVVGGRFHTGELFF	TGCGCCAGCAGCCAAGTGGTAGTTGGGGGACGTTTTCACACCGGGGAGCTGTTTTTT
TRBV7-2	TRBJ2-7	.	TRBD2	CASSFIPGGYEQYF	TGTGCCAGCAGCTTCATTCCGGGAGGGTACGAGCAGTACTTC
TRBV6-6	TRBJ2-7	.	.	CASSYSHEQYF	TGTGCCAGCAGTTACTCCCACGAGCAGTACTTC
TRBV14	TRBJ2-7	.	.	CASSQVGRRSYEQYF	TGTGCCAGCAGCCAAGTGGGACGGCGGTCCTACGAGCAGTACTTC
TRBV14	TRBJ2-1	.	.	CASSQDRGPLYNEQFF	TGTGCCAGCAGCCAAGATCGGGGACCGCTTTACAATGAGCAGTTCTTC
TRBV11-2	TRBJ2-7	.	.	CASSLLGYEQYF	TGTGCCAGCAGCTTACTGGGGTACGAGCAGTACTTC
TRBV4-1	TRBJ2-7	.	.	CASSHDTGTSYEQYF	TGCGCCAGCAGCCATGACACAGGGACCTCCTACGAGCAGTACTTC
TRBV28	TRBJ2-1	.	TRBD2	CASSRLAGLYNEQFF	TGTGCCAGCAGTCGACTAGCGGGATTGTACAATGAGCAGTTCTTC